Listed here are 23 T cell receptor beta chains from one sample, sequenced in a study of blood T cell repertoires in COVID-19. The repertoire was sequenced with immunoSEQ multiplex PCR; TCRdb's copy has only in-frame clones and lacks some. The table lists more than 250,000 clones, 86% of them singletons, with approximately 2.5% in the top ten. Sequenced input: PBMCs or T cells enriched from blood (not recorded which). These receptors originate from a woman aged 18-29 years who had recovered from COVID-19.

The chain recombines TRBV3-1 (or the pseudogene TRBV3-2) with TRBJ2-7; a possible D gene is TRBD2 (6 bases). CDR3 size: 13 residues. Per germline, CDR1 LGHDT and CDR2 YNNKEL (reference sequence). With 7 bases removed from V and 3 bases from J, the gap between germline ends came to 13 bases. CDR3 region: CASKGGDGYEQYF. The CDR3 DNA follows: TGTGCCAGCAAGGGCGGGGATGGCTACGAGCAGTACTTC.

The V gene is TRBV10-2, the J gene TRBJ2-3; no firm D call. Germline values: CDR1 WSHSY, CDR2 SAAADI. The germline V and J ends were trimmed by 3 bases and 6 bases, with 13 bases remaining between them. This CDR3 spans 14 amino acids. The DNA for the CDR3 is TGCGCCAGCAGTGACGTCCCAAAGAGGGATACGCAGTATTTT. It specifies CASSDVPKRDTQYF.

J is TRBJ2-7 and V is TRBV19; TRBD1 matches at 7 bases. Trimming took 3 bases from V and 3 from J; bases not matched to a gene: 5. The CDR3 extends over 14 amino acids. CDR1 and CDR2 from the germline V gene are LNHDA and SQIVND (reference sequence). CDR3 sequence (DNA): TGTGCCAGTAGTATCCGGGACAGTCACTACGAGCAGTACTTC. Translating gives CASSIRDSHYEQYF.

This chain joins TRBV11-3 and TRBJ2-2, with TRBD2 identical over 8 bases. From germline, CDR1 is SGHNT and CDR2 YENEEA. The CDR3 loop spans 18 amino acids. With V trimmed by 5 bases and J by 5 bases, 16 bases remained unmatched. The CDR3 region is CASSRRMSAGGRTGELFF. CDR3 DNA sequence: TGTGCCAGCAGCCGTAGAATGTCGGCGGGGGGAAGAACCGGGGAGCTGTTTTTT. Supplemented by reference TRBV11-3 and TRBJ2-2, the full variable domain reads EAGVVQSPRYKIIEKKQPVAFWCNPISGHNTLYWYLQNLGQGPELLIRYENEEAVDDSQLPKDRFSAERLKGVDSTLKIQPAELGDSAVYLCASSRRMSAGGRTGELFFGEGSRLTVL.

V usage is TRBV12-3 or TRBV12-4 and J usage is TRBJ1-1; no reliable D call. The CDR3 has 12 amino acids. Trimming removed 5 bases from V and 7 bases from J, with 11 bases in between. This CDR3 is CASSKDGIEAFF. The DNA of the CDR3 is TGTGCCAGCAGTAAGGACGGGATTGAAGCTTTCTTT.

The chain combines TRBV7-8 with TRBJ2-5, with D possibly being TRBD2 (6 bases). Germline CDR1 reads SGHVS; CDR2 reads FQNEAQ. This CDR3 has 14 residues. The V end was cut by 5 bases, the J end by 1 base, with 11 bases between. The CDR3 protein is CASSVGTVQETQYF. The DNA of the CDR3 is TGTGCCAGCAGCGTGGGGACTGTCCAAGAGACCCAGTACTTC.

This clone appeared a single time. This chain uses TRBV6-5 with TRBJ1-2; no definite D call. This CDR3 is built from 11 residues. V lost 6 bases and J lost 4, with 6 bases in between. Germline CDR1 reads MNHEY; CDR2 reads SVGAGI. The CDR3 sequence: CASRQSYGYTF. CDR3 nucleotide sequence: TGTGCCAGCAGACAATCCTATGGCTACACCTTC.

The gene calls are TRBV27 and TRBJ2-7, with TRBD2 matching 9 bases. The V and J ends lost 6 bases and 6 bases, in that order; junction bases with no gene match: 24. The V gene's germline CDR1 is MNHEY and CDR2 SMNVEV (reference sequence). CDR3 length: 19 amino acids. CDR3 in amino acids: CASSLIPFSPSGAPREQYF. The CDR3 nucleotides read TGTGCCAGCAGCCTTATCCCCTTTTCTCCTAGCGGGGCTCCTCGCGAGCAGTACTTC.

This chain connects TRBV9 to TRBJ1-1; 8 bases match TRBD1. CDR1 and CDR2 from the germline V gene are SGDLS and YYNGEE. The CDR3 covers 17 residues. The V gene end was trimmed by 4 bases and the J gene end by 5 bases; junction bases not matched to a gene: 16. The CDR3 reads CASSYGTGTTDPTEAFF. The CDR3 coding sequence is TGTGCCAGCAGCTACGGGACAGGCACTACGGACCCGACTGAAGCTTTCTTT.

The rearrangement links TRBV6-5 to TRBJ1-5; tentatively, D is TRBD1 (5 bases). This CDR3 is 15 amino acids long. V lost 7 bases and J 11 bases, leaving 24 bases between the germline ends. Germline V gene sequence: CDR1 MNHEY, CDR2 SVGAGI. This CDR3 reads CASILRHTWGEAQHF. Here the CDR3 DNA reads TGTGCCAGCATTCTCAGGCATACTTGGGGCGAGGCCCAGCATTTT.

This rearrangement joins TRBV30 to TRBJ1-3; perhaps TRBD1 as D (5 bases). Germline CDR1 and CDR2: GTSNPN and SVGIG (reference sequence). The germline V and J ends were trimmed by 5 bases and 4 bases, with 21 bases remaining between them. The CDR3 sequence is 16 residues long. The CDR3 region is CAWRPGDSLWGNTIYF. Written as DNA, the CDR3 is TGTGCCTGGCGGCCGGGGGACTCCTTGTGGGGAAACACCATATATTTT.

The V gene is TRBV7-2, the J gene TRBJ1-5; D perhaps matches TRBD1 (5 bases). The CDR3 contains 16 residues. The V end lost 1 base, the J end lost 2 bases, and 12 bases lay between the germline ends. The germline gives CDR1 SGHTA, CDR2 FQGNSA. Here the CDR3 DNA reads TGTGCCAGCAGCTTAGATGCAGGGAACGGCAATCAGCCCCAGCATTTT. Its translation is CASSLDAGNGNQPQHF.

The chain's CDR3 is CASSLDSEYGYTF. CDR3 nucleotide sequence: TGCGCCAGCAGCTTGGACTCCGAGTATGGCTACACCTTC. V usage is TRBV5-1 and J usage is TRBJ1-2, with unresolved D. Germline assignment: CDR1 SGHRS and CDR2 YFSETQ. V lost 0 bases to trimming and J lost 5 bases, with 8 bases between them. The CDR3 is 13 amino acids.

The chain has TRBV28 and TRBJ2-4; D perhaps matches TRBD1 (5 bases). Germline values: CDR1 MDHEN, CDR2 SYDVKM. V lost 11 bases, J lost 0 bases, and 11 bases lay in between. This CDR3 contains 13 residues. CDR3 nucleotide sequence: TGTGCCGCGACAGCCCCAGCCAAAAACATTCAGTACTTC. Protein sequence: CAATAPAKNIQYF.

This clone occurred a few times. The chain couples TRBV7-3 to TRBJ2-7, with D possibly being TRBD2 (5 bases). Trimming took 4 bases from V and 4 from J, leaving 8 bases between them. Germline V gene sequence: CDR1 SGHTA, CDR2 FQGTGA. The CDR3 totals 12 residues. The CDR3 spells CASSSPGYEQYF. CDR3 DNA: TGTGCCAGCAGCTCTCCGGGGTACGAGCAGTACTTC. Filled out from reference TRBV7-3 and TRBJ2-7, the complete variable domain reads GAGVSQTPSNKVTEKGKYVELRCDPISGHTALYWYRQSLGQGPEFLIYFQGTGAADDSGLPNDRFFAVRPEGSVSTLKIQRTERGDSAVYLCASSSPGYEQYFGPGTRLTVT.

This clone occurred once. The J gene is TRBJ2-7, the V gene TRBV7-2, with a possible D match to TRBD1 (6 bases). Germline loops: CDR1 SGHTA, CDR2 FQGNSA. The V gene lost 5 bases and the J gene lost 2 bases, with 13 bases spanning the gap. CDR3 size: 14 residues. CDR3 nucleotide sequence: TGTGCCAGCAGCCCTAGACAGGTGGCCTACGAGCAGTACTTC. It translates to CASSPRQVAYEQYF.

In its sample, this clone was seen once. The chain combines TRBV27 with TRBJ2-2, with D unresolved. This CDR3 region has 14 residues. CDR1 is MNHEY and CDR2 is SMNVEV in the germline V gene (reference sequence). V lost 7 bases and J lost 4, with 13 bases in between. The CDR3 protein is CASTPRSTTGELFF. The CDR3, as DNA: TGTGCCAGCACCCCTCGGTCCACCACCGGGGAGCTGTTTTTT.

The chain couples TRBV27 to TRBJ2-3; perhaps TRBD2 as D (5 bases). The CDR3 is 15 amino acids. Trimming took 3 bases from V and 5 from J, leaving 15 bases between them. Germline V gene data show CDR1 as MNHEY and CDR2 as SMNVEV (reference sequence). CDR3 DNA: TGTGCCAGCAGTTTCTCTAGCCGAGAAGGAGATACGCAGTATTTT. Translation gives CASSFSSREGDTQYF.

This clone was detected once. V is TRBV18 and J is TRBJ1-6, with TRBD1 as a possible D gene (6 bases). Germline CDR1 and CDR2: KGHSH and LQKENI. The V and J ends lost 2 bases and 14 bases respectively, with 16 bases between them. This CDR3 contains 14 residues. The CDR3 is CASSPEVNRETLHF. CDR3 nucleotides: TGTGCCAGCTCACCAGAGGTAAACAGGGAGACCCTCCACTTT.

This chain connects TRBV2 to TRBJ1-5; 7 nucleotides align to TRBD1. The ends lost 4 bases at V and 5 bases at J; junction bases unmatched: 5. Germline V lookup: CDR1 SNHLY, CDR2 FYNNEI. The CDR3 totals 14 residues. CDR3 DNA: TGTGCCAGCAGTGTAGGGGGCAGCCATCAGCCCCAGCATTTT. This translates into CASSVGGSHQPQHF.

CDR3 coding DNA: TGTGCCAGCTCACCAGGGACAAACTACGAGCAGTACTTC. This codes for CASSPGTNYEQYF. V usage is TRBV18 and J usage is TRBJ2-7, with a weak D call TRBD1 (6 bases). V was clipped by 2 bases and J by 3 bases, with 8 bases between them. Germline lookup yields CDR1 KGHSH and CDR2 LQKENI. The CDR3 sequence is 13 residues long. The entire variable domain, with the rest obtained from reference TRBV18 and TRBJ2-7, is as follows: NAGVMQNPRHLVRRRGQEARLRCSPMKGHSHVYWYRQLPEEGLKFMVYLQKENIIDESGMPKERFSAEFPKEGPSILRIQQVVRGDSAAYFCASSPGTNYEQYFGPGTRLTVT.

CDR3: CAWSVGVASYEQYF. CDR3 coding DNA: TGTGCCTGGAGTGTCGGTGTCGCCTCCTACGAGCAGTACTTC. The chain carries TRBV30 and TRBJ2-7; D is unclear. From germline, CDR1 is GTSNPN and CDR2 SVGIG (reference sequence). Trimming stripped 0 bases from V and 0 bases from J, with 9 bases between. This CDR3 has 14 residues.

The chain links TRBV4-1 to TRBJ2-7; the D is unclear. The V gene lost 2 bases and the J gene lost 6 bases, with 17 bases spanning the gap. The CDR3 covers 15 residues. The germline V gene has CDR1 MGHRA and CDR2 YSYEKL. The CDR3 sequence: CASSQRQASTGEQYF. The CDR3 DNA follows: TGCGCCAGCAGCCAAAGGCAGGCTTCTACTGGCGAGCAGTACTTC.